This T cell receptor (beta chain) is from a study of shared clonotypes between healthy human individuals. Points from the study as a whole: A limitation of the genetic and exposure-history diversity represented arose from few donors.

Each unsorted sample relied on approximately 94 million PBMCs as its source of genomic DNA. Generated by immunoSEQ multiplex PCR, the TCRdb table keeps only in-frame clones and is missing some. The data hold approximately 500,000 clones, with 60% to 80% observed a single time. The CDR3 sequence is 15 residues long. Germline assignment: CDR1 PRHDT and CDR2 FYEKMQ (reference sequence). The V gene lost 3 bases and the J gene lost 4 bases, with 12 bases spanning the gap. A note on this clone: Its antigen is undetermined.

The sequenced sample consisted of PBMCs. The receptor was derived from a middle-aged woman in good health. Some clones in this sample may be carry-over from other donors' samples. V usage is TRBV13 and J usage is TRBJ2-2; weak D call: TRBD1 (5 bases). This chain's CDR3 is CASSFTGPSTGELFF. CDR3 DNA sequence: TGTGCCAGCAGCTTTACAGGTCCCAGCACCGGGGAGCTGTTTTTT.